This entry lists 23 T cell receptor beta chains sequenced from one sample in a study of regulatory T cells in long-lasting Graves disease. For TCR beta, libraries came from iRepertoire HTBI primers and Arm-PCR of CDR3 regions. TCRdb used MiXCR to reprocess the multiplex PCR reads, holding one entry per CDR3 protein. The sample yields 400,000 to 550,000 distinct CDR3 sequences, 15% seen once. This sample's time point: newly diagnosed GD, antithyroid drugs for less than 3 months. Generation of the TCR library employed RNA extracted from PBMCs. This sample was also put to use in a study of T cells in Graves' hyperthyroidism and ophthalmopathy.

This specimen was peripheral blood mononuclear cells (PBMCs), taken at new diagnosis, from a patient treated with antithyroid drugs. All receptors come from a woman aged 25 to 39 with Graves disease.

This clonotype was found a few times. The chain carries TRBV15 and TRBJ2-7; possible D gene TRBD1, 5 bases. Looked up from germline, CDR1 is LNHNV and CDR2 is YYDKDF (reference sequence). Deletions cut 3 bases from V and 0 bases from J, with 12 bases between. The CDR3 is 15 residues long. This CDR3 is CATSSWGGNSYEQYF. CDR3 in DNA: TGTGCCACCAGCAGCTGGGGCGGAAACTCCTACGAGCAGTACTTC.

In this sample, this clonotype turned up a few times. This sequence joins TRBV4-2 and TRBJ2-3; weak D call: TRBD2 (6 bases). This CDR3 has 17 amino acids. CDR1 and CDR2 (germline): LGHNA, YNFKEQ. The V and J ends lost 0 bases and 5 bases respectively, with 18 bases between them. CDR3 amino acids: CASSQEGPGVGRDTQYF. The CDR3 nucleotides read TGTGCCAGCAGCCAAGAGGGTCCGGGAGTGGGGCGAGATACGCAGTATTTT.

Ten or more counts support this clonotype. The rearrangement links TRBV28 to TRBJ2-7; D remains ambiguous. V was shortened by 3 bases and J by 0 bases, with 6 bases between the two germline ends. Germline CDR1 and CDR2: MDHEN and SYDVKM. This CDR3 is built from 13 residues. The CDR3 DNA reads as TGTGCCAGCAGTTTCGTAGCCTCCTACGAGCAGTACTTC. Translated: CASSFVASYEQYF.

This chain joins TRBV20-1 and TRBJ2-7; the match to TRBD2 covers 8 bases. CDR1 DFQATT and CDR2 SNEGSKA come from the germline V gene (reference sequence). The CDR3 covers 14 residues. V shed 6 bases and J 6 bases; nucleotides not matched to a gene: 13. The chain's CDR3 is CSAPKEAGAPEQYF. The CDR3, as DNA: TGCAGTGCACCTAAAGAAGCGGGAGCGCCCGAGCAGTACTTC.

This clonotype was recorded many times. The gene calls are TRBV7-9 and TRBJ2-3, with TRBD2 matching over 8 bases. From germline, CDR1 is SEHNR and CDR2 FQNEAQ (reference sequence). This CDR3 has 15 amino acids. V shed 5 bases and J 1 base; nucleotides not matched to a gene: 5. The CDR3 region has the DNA TGTGCCAGCAGCCCAGCGGGAGTTGGCACAGATACGCAGTATTTT. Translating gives CASSPAGVGTDTQYF. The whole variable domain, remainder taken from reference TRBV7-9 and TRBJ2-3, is DTGVSQNPRHKITKRGQNVTFRCDPISEHNRLYWYRQTLGQGPEFLTYFQNEAQLEKSRLLSDRFSAERPKGSFSTLEIQRTEQGDSAMYLCASSPAGVGTDTQYFGPGTRLTVL.

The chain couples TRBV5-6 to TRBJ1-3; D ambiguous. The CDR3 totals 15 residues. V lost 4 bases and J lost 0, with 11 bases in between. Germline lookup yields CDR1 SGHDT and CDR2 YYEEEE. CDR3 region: CASSPPGLSGNTIYF. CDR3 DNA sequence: TGTGCCAGCAGCCCCCCGGGCCTCTCTGGAAACACCATATATTTT.

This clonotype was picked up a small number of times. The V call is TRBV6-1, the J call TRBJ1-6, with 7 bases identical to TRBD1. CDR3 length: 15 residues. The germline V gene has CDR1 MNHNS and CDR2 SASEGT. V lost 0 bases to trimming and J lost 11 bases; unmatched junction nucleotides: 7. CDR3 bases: TGTGCCAGCAGTGAAGCGCGACAGGGCAGTCCACCCCTCCACTTT. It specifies CASSEARQGSPPLHF.

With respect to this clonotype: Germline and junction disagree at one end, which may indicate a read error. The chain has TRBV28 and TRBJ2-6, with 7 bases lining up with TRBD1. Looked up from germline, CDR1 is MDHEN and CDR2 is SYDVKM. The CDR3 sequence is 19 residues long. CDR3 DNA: TGTGCCAACAGTCCGCGAATGGGGACAGAAATCTCTGGGGCCAACGTCCTGACTTTC. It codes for CANSPRMGTEISGANVLTF.

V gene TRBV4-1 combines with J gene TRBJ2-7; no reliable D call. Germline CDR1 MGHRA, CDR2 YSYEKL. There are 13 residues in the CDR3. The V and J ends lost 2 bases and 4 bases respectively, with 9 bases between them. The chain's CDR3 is CASSQPPIYEQYF. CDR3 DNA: TGCGCCAGCAGCCAACCCCCGATATACGAGCAGTACTTC.

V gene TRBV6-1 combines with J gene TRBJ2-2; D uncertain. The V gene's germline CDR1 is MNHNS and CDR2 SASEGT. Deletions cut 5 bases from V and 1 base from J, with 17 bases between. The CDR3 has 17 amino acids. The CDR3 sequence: CASSPPPDGRNTGELFF. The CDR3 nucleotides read TGTGCCAGCAGTCCCCCCCCGGACGGACGGAACACCGGGGAGCTGTTTTTT.

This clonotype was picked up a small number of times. This chain's CDR3 is CASSQVLDTQYF. The CDR3 region has the DNA TGCGCCAGCAGCCAAGTCCTAGATACGCAGTATTTT. This chain connects TRBV4-1 to TRBJ2-3; D gene ambiguous. CDR1 and CDR2 (germline): MGHRA, YSYEKL. The CDR3 sequence is 12 residues long. Deletions cut 1 base from V and 5 bases from J, with 4 bases between.

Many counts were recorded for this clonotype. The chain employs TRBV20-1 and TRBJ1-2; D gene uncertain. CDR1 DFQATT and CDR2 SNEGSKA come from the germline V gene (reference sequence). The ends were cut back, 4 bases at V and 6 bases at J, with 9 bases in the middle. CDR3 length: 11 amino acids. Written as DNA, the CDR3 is TGCAGTGCTATCTTTTCCGATGGCTACACCTTC. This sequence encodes CSAIFSDGYTF.

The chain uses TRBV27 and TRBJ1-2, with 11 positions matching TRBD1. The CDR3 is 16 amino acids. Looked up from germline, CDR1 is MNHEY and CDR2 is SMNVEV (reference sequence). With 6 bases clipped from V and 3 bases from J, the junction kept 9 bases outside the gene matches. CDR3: CASRPGGTGGDYGYTF. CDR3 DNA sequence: TGTGCCAGCAGGCCCGGCGGGACAGGGGGTGACTATGGCTACACCTTC.

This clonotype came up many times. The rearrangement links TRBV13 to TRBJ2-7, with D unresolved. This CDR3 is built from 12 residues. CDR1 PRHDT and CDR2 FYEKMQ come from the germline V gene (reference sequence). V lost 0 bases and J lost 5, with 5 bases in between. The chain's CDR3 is CASSLGRDEQYF. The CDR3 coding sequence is TGTGCCAGCAGCTTAGGCCGGGACGAGCAGTACTTC.

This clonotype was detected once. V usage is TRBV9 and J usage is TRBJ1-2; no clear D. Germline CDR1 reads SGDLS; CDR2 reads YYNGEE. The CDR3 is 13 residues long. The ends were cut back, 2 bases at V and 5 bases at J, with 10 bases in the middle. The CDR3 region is CASSVAPGYGYTF. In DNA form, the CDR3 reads TGTGCCAGCAGCGTGGCTCCGGGATATGGCTACACCTTC.

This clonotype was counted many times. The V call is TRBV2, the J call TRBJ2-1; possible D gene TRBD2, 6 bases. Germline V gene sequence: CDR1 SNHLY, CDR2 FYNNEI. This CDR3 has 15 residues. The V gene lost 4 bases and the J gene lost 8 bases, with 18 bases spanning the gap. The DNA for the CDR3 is TGTGCCAGCAGTGCAGAACTCGGGCCGGGGGATGAGCAGTTCTTC. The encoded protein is CASSAELGPGDEQFF.

DNA of the CDR3: TGTGCCAGCAGACAACAGGGGAGCGACTACGAGCAGTACTTC. Amino acids: CASRQQGSDYEQYF. This sequence joins TRBV6-1 and TRBJ2-7; TRBD1 aligns across 7 bases. The CDR3 runs 14 residues. Trimming cost V 6 bases and J 3 bases; bases outside gene matches: 8. CDR1 and CDR2 (germline): MNHNS, SASEGT.

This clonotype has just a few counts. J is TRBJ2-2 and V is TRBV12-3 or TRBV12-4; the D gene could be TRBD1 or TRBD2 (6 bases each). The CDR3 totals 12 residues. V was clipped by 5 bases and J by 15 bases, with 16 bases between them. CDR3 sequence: CASSAGGSKLFF. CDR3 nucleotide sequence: TGTGCCAGCAGTGCCGGGGGCTCGAAGTTGTTTTTT.

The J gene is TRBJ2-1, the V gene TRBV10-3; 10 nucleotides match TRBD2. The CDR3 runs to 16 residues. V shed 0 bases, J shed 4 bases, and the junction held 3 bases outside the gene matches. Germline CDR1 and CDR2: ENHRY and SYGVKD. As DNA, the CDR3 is TGTGCCATCAGTGAGTCAGCGGGAGGGCAGTACAATGAGCAGTTCTTC. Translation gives CAISESAGGQYNEQFF.

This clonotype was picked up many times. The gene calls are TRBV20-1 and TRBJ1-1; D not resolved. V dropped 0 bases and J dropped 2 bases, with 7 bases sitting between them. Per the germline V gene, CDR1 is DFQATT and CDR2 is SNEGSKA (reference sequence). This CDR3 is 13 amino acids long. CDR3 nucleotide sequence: TGCAGTGCTAGAGAGGGCACAAACACTGAAGCTTTCTTT. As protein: CSAREGTNTEAFF.

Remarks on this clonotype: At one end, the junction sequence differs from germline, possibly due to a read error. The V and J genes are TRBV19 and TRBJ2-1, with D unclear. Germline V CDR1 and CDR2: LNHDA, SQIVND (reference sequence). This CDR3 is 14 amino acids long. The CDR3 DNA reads TGTGCCAGTAGTACACTCCGACCCTCCAATGAGCAGCTCTTC. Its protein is CASSTLRPSNEQLF.

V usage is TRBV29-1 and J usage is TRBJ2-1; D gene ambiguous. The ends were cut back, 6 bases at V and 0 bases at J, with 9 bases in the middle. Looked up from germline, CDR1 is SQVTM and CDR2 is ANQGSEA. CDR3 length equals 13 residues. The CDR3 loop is CSVAQNSYNEQFF. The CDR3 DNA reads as TGCAGCGTCGCCCAAAACTCCTACAATGAGCAGTTCTTC.

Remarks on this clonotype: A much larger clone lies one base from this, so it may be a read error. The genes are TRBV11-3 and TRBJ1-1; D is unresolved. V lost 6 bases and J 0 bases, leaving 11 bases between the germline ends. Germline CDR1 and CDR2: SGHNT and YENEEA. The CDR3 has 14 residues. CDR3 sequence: CASRLFSVNTEAFF. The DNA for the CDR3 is TGTGCCAGCAGATTATTCTCGGTGAACACTGAAGCTTTCTTT.